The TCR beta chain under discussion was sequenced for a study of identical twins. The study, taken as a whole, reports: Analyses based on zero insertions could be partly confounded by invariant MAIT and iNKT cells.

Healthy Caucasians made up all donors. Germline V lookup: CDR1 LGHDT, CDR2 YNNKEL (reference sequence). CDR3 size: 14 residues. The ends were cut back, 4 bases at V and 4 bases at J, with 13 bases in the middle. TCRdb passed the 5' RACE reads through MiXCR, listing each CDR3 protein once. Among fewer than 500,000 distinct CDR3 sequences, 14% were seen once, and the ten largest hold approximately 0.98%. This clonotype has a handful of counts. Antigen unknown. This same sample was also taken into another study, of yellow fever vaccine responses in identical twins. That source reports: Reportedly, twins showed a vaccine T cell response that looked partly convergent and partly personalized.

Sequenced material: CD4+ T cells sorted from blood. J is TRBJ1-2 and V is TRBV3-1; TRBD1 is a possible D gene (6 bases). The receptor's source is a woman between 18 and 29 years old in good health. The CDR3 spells CASSPADSSYGYTF. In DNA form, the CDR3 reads TGTGCCAGCAGCCCCGCGGACAGCTCCTATGGCTACACCTTC.